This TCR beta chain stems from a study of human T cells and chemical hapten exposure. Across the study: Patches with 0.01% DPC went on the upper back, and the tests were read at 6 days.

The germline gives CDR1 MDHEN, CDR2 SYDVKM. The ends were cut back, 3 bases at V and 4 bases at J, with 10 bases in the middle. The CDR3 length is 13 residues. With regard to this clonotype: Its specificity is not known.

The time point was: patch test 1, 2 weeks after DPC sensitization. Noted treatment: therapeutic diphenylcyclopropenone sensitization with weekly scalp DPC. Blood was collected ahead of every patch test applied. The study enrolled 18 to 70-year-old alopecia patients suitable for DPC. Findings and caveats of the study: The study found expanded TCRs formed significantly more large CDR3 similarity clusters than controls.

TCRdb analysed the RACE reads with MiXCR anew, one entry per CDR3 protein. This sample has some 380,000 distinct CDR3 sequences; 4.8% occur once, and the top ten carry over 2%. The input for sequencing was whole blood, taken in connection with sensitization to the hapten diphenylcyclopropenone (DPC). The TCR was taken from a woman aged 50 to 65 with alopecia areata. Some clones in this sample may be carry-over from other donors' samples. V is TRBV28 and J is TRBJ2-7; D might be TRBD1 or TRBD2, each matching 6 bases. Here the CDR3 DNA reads TGTGCCAGCAGTTTTGGGGGGCGTTACGAGCAGTACTTC. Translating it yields CASSFGGRYEQYF.